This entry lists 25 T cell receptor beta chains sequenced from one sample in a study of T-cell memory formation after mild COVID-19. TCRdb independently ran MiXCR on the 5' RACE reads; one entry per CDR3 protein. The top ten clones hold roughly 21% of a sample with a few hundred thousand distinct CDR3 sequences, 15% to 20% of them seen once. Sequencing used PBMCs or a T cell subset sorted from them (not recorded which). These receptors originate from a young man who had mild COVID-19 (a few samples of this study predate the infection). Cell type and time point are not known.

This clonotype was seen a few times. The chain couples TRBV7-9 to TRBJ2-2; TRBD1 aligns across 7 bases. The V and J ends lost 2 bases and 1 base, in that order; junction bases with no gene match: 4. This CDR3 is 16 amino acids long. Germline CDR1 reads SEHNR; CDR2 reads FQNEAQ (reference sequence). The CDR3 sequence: CASSLYRTGNTGELFF. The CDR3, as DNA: TGTGCCAGCAGCTTATATCGGACAGGGAACACCGGGGAGCTGTTTTTT.

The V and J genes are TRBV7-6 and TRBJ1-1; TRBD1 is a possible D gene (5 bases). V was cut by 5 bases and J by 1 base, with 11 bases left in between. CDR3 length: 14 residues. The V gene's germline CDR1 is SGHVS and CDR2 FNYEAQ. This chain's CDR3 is CASSREGRNTEAFF. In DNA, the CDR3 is TGTGCCAGCAGCCGAGAGGGGCGGAACACTGAAGCTTTCTTT.

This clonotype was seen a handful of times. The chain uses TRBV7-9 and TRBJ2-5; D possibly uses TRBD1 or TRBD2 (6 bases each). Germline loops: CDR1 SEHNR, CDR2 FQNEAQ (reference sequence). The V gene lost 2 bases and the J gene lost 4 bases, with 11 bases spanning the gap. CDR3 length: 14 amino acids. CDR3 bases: TGTGCCAGCAGCTTAAGGGGGGACACAGAGACCCAGTACTTC. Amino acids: CASSLRGDTETQYF.

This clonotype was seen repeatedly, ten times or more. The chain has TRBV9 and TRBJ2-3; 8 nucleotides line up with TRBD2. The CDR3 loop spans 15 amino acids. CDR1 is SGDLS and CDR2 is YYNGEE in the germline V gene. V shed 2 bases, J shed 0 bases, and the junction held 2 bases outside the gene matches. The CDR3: CASSVVAGSTDTQYF. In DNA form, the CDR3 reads TGTGCCAGCAGCGTGGTAGCGGGGAGCACAGATACGCAGTATTTT.

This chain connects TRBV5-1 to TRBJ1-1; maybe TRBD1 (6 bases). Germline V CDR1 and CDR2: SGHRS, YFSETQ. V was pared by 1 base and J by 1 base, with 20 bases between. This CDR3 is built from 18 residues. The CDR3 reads CASSLQRQARSGNTEAFF. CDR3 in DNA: TGCGCCAGCAGCTTGCAGAGACAGGCCCGCTCAGGGAACACTGAAGCTTTCTTT.

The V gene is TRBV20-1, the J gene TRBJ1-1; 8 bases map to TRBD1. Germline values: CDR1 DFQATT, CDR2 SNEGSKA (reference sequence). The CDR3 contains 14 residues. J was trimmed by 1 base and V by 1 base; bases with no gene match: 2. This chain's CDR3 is CSARAGTGNTEAFF. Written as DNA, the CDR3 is TGCAGTGCTAGAGCCGGGACAGGGAACACTGAAGCTTTCTTT.

CDR3 region: CASSYGVWTEAFF. The CDR3 DNA follows: TGTGCCAGCAGTTACGGGGTATGGACTGAAGCTTTCTTT. The rearrangement joins TRBV6-5 to TRBJ1-1; no clear D. CDR1 is MNHEY, CDR2 SVGAGI, per germline. V was clipped by 2 bases and J by 5 bases, with 9 bases between them. This CDR3 spans 13 amino acids.

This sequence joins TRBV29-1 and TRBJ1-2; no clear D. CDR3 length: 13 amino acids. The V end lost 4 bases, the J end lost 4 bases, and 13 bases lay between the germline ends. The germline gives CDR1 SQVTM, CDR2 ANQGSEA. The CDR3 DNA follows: TGCAGCGTTGGATCTGTCTCCGTCTATGGCTACACCTTC. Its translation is CSVGSVSVYGYTF.

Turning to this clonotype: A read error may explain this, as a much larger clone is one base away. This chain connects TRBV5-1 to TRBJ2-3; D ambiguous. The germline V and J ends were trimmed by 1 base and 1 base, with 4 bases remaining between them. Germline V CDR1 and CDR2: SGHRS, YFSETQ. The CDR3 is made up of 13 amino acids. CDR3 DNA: TGCGCCAGCAGCTTGATGGGCACAGATACGCAGTATTTT. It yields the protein CASSLMGTDTQYF. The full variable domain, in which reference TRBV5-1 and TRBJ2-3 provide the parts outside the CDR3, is KAGVTQTPRYLIKTRGQQVTLSCSPISGHRSVSWYQQTPGQGLQFLFEYFSETQRNKGNFPGRFSGRQFSNSRSEMNVSTLELGDSALYLCASSLMGTDTQYFGPGTRLTVL.

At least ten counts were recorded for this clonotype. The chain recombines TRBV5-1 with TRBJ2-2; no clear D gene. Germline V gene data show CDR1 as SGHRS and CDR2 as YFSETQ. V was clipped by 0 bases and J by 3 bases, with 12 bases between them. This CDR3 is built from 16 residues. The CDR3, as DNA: TGCGCCAGCAGCTTGGGTTCGATAGCAGACACCGGGGAGCTGTTTTTT. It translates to CASSLGSIADTGELFF.

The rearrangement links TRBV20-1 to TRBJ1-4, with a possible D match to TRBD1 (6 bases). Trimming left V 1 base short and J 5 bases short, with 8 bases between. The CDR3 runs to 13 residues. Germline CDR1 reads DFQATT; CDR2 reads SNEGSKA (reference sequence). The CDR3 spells CSARGTENEKLFF. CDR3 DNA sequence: TGCAGTGCTAGAGGGACAGAAAATGAAAAACTGTTTTTT.

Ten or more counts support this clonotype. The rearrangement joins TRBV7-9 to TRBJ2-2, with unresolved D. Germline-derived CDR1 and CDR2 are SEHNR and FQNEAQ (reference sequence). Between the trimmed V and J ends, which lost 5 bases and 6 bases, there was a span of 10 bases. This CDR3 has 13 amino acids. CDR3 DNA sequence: TGTGCCAGCAGCACCTTTGACGCCGGGGAGCTGTTTTTT. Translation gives CASSTFDAGELFF.

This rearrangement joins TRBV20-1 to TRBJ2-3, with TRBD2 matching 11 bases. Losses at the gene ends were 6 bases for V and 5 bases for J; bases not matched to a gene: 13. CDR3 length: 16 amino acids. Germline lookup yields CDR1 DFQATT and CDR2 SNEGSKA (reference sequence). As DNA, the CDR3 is TGCAGTGCCCACCGCAACCCGGGACTAGCGGTAGATACGCAGTATTTT. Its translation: CSAHRNPGLAVDTQYF.

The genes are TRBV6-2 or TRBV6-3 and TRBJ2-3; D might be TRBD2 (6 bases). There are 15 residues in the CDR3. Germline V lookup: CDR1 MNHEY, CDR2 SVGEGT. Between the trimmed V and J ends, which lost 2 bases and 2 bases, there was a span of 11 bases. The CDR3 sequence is CASSYAAGNTDTQYF. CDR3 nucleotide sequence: TGTGCCAGCAGTTACGCGGCGGGGAACACAGATACGCAGTATTTT.

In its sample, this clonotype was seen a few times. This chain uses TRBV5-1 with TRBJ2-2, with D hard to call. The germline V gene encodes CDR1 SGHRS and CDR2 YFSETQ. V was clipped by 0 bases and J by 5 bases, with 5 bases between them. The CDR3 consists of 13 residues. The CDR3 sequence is CASSLEKTGELFF. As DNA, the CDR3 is TGCGCCAGCAGCTTGGAGAAGACCGGGGAGCTGTTTTTT.

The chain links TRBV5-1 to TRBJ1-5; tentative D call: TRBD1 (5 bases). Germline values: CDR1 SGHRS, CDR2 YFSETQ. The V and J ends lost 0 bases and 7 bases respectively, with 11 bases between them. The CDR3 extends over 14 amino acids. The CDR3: CASSLEGPMQPQHF. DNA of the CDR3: TGCGCCAGCAGCTTGGAGGGGCCAATGCAGCCCCAGCATTTT.

The CDR3 sequence: CASREDPYNQPQHF. The CDR3 bases are TGCGCCAGCAGGGAGGACCCCTACAATCAGCCCCAGCATTTT. The chain links TRBV5-1 to TRBJ1-5, with D hard to call. The CDR3 has 14 amino acids. V was cut by 5 bases and J by 3 bases, with 12 bases left in between. The germline V gene has CDR1 SGHRS and CDR2 YFSETQ.

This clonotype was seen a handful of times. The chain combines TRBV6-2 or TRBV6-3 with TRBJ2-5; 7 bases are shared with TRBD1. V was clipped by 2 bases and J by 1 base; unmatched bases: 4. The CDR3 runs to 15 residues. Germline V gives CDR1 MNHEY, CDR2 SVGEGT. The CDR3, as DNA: TGTGCCAGCAGTTACCCAAGGGGGCTCCAAGAGACCCAGTACTTC. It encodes CASSYPRGLQETQYF.

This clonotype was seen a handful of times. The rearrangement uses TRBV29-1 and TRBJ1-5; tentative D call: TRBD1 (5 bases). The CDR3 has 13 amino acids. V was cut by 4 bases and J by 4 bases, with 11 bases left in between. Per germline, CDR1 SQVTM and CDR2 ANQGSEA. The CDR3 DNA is TGCAGCGTTGCGGGGGACGGGAATCAGCCCCAGCATTTT. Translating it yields CSVAGDGNQPQHF.

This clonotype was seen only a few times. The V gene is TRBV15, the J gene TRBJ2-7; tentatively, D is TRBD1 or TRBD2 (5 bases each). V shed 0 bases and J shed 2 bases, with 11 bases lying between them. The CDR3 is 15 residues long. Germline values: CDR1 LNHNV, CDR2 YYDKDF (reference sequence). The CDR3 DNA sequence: TGTGCCACCAGCAGAGAAGGGACGGGGACCTACGAGCAGTACTTC. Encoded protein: CATSREGTGTYEQYF.

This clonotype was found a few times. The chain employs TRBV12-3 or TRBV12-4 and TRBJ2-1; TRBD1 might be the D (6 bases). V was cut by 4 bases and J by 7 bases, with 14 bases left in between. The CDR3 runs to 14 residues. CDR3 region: CASSSSRRGNEQFF. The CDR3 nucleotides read TGTGCCAGCAGTTCCTCGAGAAGGGGGAATGAGCAGTTCTTC.

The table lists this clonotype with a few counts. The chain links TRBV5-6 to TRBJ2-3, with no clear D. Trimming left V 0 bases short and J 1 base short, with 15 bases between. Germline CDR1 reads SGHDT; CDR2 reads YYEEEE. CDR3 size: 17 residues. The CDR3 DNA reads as TGTGCCAGCAGCTTGGCCACGAGGCTACCTCGCACAGATACGCAGTATTTT. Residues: CASSLATRLPRTDTQYF.

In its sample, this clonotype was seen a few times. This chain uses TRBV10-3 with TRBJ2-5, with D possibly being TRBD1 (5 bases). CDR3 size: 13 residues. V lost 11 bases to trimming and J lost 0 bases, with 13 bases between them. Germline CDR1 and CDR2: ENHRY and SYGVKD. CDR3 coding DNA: TGTGCCGGGGCCGGAGCTGACCAAGAGACCCAGTACTTC. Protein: CAGAGADQETQYF.

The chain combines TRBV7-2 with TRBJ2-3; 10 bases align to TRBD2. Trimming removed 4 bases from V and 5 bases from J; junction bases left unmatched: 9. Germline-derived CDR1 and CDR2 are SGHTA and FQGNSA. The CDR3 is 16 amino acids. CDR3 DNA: TGTGCCAGCAGCTCCTATAGCGGGGGGTTTCTAGATACGCAGTATTTT. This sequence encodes CASSSYSGGFLDTQYF.

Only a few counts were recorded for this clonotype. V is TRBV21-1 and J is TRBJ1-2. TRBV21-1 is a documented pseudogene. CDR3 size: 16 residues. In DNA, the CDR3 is TGTGCCAGCAAAGGCGAGAAATTGGCAGAGAACTATGGCTACACCTTC. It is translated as CASKGEKLAENYGYTF.